This entry features one T cell receptor (beta chain) sequence. It has no known antigen specificity. Per-nucleotide qualities are absent, and no much larger clonotype sits a single base away. This record belongs to a study of blood T cell repertoires in COVID-19 (dated by TCRdb to 2018 to 2020). Some background on the complete study: Samples covering the acute and convalescent phases of COVID-19 were provided by collaborators in the United States, Italy and Spain. The material from the prospective study consisted of cDNA or gDNA derived from T cells, B-cell-depleted T cells, or PBMCs. Deeply sampled blood TCRbeta repertoires from subjects exposed to, actively infected with, or recovered from COVID-19 were included in the dataset. A freely available public database, intended as a resource for researchers studying the immune response to SARS-CoV-2, is where the repertoires were released. The samples were drawn from two sources: the first 160 participants of the ongoing ImmuneRACE study, and 1,000 to 1,500 subjects contributed by 6 global collaborators. A de-identified subject ID, COVID-19 status, age in years and sex were almost always included in the sample metadata. HLA class I and class II types, where available, came from metadata supplied by the sample provider rather than from assay-based typing. General conclusions and limits of the study: The quantity of clinical and demographic metadata differed by source and by participant and was supplied without curation.

TCRbeta CDR3 regions were amplified from genomic DNA by means of the immunoSEQ Assay, a bias-controlled multiplex PCR. The authors' pipeline ran thus. Nucleated cell counts per sample were estimated from amplification of reference gene primers within the assay. To quantify the absolute abundance of each unique TCRbeta CDR3 rearrangement, sequence reads were collapsed and filtered. For each sample, productive Simpson clonality was calculated as the square root of Simpson's diversity index over productive rearrangements. In TCRdb, the immuneACCESS table is reduced to in-frame sequences with V and J assigned. These tables do not hold every clone; where another copy was compared, an unresolved V gene accounts for under half, and the others remain unexplained. That table furnishes V, J and clone size, whereas the DNA furnished D and trimming. The sample records 65,000 to 90,000 clones, approximately 78% of which are singletons. Around 4.8% of the sample goes to the ten largest clones.

Counted from cysteine to phenylalanine, this CDR3 has 14 amino acids. Only the CDR3 part of the read is kept: 42 bases, read in frame from the first base. The germline V gene (reference sequence) provides CDR1 LNHDA and CDR2 SQIVND. A distance of 15 bases separates the germline ends of V and J, which lose 5 bases and 5 bases respectively. The collaborating institutions used their own protocols to collect whole blood in K2EDTA tubes. For TCRbeta analysis, collaborator samples were shipped as frozen whole blood, as isolated PBMCs, or as DNA extracted from either sample type. The chain was built from TRBV19 and TRBJ2-5; the D gene is possibly TRBD2, with 5 bases matching. The sequence came from a woman older than 75 with active or convalescent COVID-19. Sequencing was carried out using peripheral blood. The DNA sequence is TGTGCCAGTAGTCCCATGGACTTTTTGGAGACCCAGTACTTC. This sequence encodes CASSPMDFLETQYF.